Following are 12 T cell receptor beta chains from one sample sequenced in a study of shared clonotypes between healthy human individuals. The repertoire was sequenced with immunoSEQ multiplex PCR; TCRdb's copy has only in-frame clones and lacks some. The sample yields 2 million to 2.5 million clones, roughly 90% seen once. The sample consisted of naive CD4+ T cells from PBMCs. The subset is: CD45RA+ positively selected. The receptors derive from a man between 18 and 35 years old in good health. Some clones in this sample may be carry-over from other donors' samples.

The chain couples TRBV19 to TRBJ1-1; possible D gene TRBD1, 5 bases. Germline V gives CDR1 LNHDA, CDR2 SQIVND (reference sequence). V was pared by 6 bases and J by 2 bases, with 13 bases between. The CDR3 sequence is 14 residues long. CDR3: CASSHRGTNTEAFF. For the CDR3, the DNA is TGTGCCAGTAGCCATAGGGGCACCAACACTGAAGCTTTCTTT.

The chain couples TRBV18 to TRBJ1-3; 10 nucleotides match TRBD1. The CDR3 sequence is 16 residues long. Germline trimming cut 3 bases from V and 2 bases from J; bases unmatched to any gene: 4. The germline V gene encodes CDR1 KGHSH and CDR2 LQKENI. DNA of the CDR3: TGTGCCAGCTCACCGGCCGGGACAGGGGCTGGAAACACCATATATTTT. It encodes CASSPAGTGAGNTIYF.

This clone appeared once. This rearrangement joins TRBV19 to TRBJ1-4, with 8 positions matching TRBD1. CDR1 and CDR2 from the germline V gene are LNHDA and SQIVND (reference sequence). Trimming removed 6 bases from V and 8 bases from J; junction bases left unmatched: 8. The length of the CDR3 is 14 residues. The CDR3 is CASSSGGAGEKLFF. CDR3 sequence (DNA): TGTGCCAGTAGCTCAGGGGGCGCTGGGGAAAAACTGTTTTTT.

This chain links TRBV4-1 with TRBJ2-3; D unclear. The CDR3 covers 12 residues. In germline, CDR1 is MGHRA, CDR2 YSYEKL. Between the trimmed V and J ends, which lost 8 bases and 3 bases, there was a span of 9 bases. This CDR3 is CASGPQTDTQYF. The CDR3 DNA reads as TGCGCCAGCGGACCCCAGACAGATACGCAGTATTTT.

This rearrangement joins TRBV12-5 to TRBJ1-1; D unclear. The germline V gene encodes CDR1 LGHNT and CDR2 FRNRAP. The CDR3 extends over 12 amino acids. Trimming cost V 3 bases and J 8 bases, with 10 bases left between them. In DNA, the CDR3 is TGTGCTAGTGGTTTCCTCGGGTCAGAAGCTTTCTTT. Translated, it gives CASGFLGSEAFF.

The J gene is TRBJ2-1, the V gene TRBV5-1; 11 bases line up with TRBD2. Germline values: CDR1 SGHRS, CDR2 YFSETQ. Unmatched junction bases numbered 4, after V lost 4 bases and J lost 4 bases. The CDR3 is 15 residues long. CDR3 nucleotide sequence: TGCGCCAGCAGCGTGACTAGCGGGGTTTACAATGAGCAGTTCTTC. Encoded protein: CASSVTSGVYNEQFF.

The chain is built from TRBV28 and TRBJ1-1; 7 bases align to TRBD1. From germline, CDR1 is MDHEN and CDR2 SYDVKM. The CDR3 covers 13 residues. The V segment lost 5 bases and the J segment 3 bases; nucleotides outside the gene matches: 3. CDR3 region: CASSQGGHTEAFF. As DNA, the CDR3 is TGTGCCAGCAGTCAAGGGGGCCACACTGAAGCTTTCTTT.

The V call is TRBV7-2, the J call TRBJ2-7, with 7 bases lining up with TRBD2. CDR3 length: 15 residues. Germline CDR1 SGHTA, CDR2 FQGNSA. The V and J ends lost 9 bases and 3 bases, in that order; junction bases with no gene match: 14. DNA of the CDR3: TGTGCCAGTACGCCCTCGAGCGGGGCTGACTACGAGCAGTACTTC. It encodes CASTPSSGADYEQYF.

J is TRBJ2-2 and V is TRBV19; TRBD2 aligns across 7 bases. The CDR3 has 16 residues. V shed 6 bases and J 7 bases; nucleotides not matched to a gene: 14. Germline CDR1 is LNHDA and CDR2 is SQIVND (reference sequence). The CDR3 DNA sequence: TGTGCCAGTAGCCCCCGTGGGAGGGGCGCGGACGGGGAGCTGTTTTTT. As protein: CASSPRGRGADGELFF. The complete variable domain, with remaining parts taken from reference TRBV19 and TRBJ2-2, reads DGGITQSPKYLFRKEGQNVTLSCEQNLNHDAMYWYRQDPGQGLRLIYYSQIVNDFQKGDIAEGYSVSREKKESFPLTVTSAQKNPTAFYLCASSPRGRGADGELFFGEGSRLTVL.

V is TRBV5-1 and J is TRBJ2-1; 8 nucleotides match TRBD2. This CDR3 region has 16 residues. Germline values: CDR1 SGHRS, CDR2 YFSETQ. V gave up 0 bases and J gave up 7 bases; unmatched junction bases: 9. In nucleotides, the CDR3 is TGCGCCAGCAGCTTGGATCCGGGAGGGCCGGGGAATGAGCAGTTCTTC. Its translation is CASSLDPGGPGNEQFF.

This chain uses TRBV28 with TRBJ2-7; unclear D gene. The CDR3 loop spans 15 amino acids. Germline CDR1 and CDR2: MDHEN and SYDVKM. Trimming pared 2 bases from V and 1 base from J, leaving 12 bases between. CDR3 nucleotide sequence: TGTGCCAGCAGTTTAATGCGGTCGAGGTCCTACGAGCAGTACTTC. The encoded protein is CASSLMRSRSYEQYF.

The chain is built from TRBV9 and TRBJ1-5, with D possibly TRBD1 on 5 matching bases. This CDR3 comprises 16 residues. V gave up 0 bases and J gave up 2 bases, with 12 bases separating them. Germline loops: CDR1 SGDLS, CDR2 YYNGEE. CDR3: CASSVGGPGGNQPQHF. The DNA of the CDR3 is TGTGCCAGCAGCGTAGGGGGACCAGGAGGCAATCAGCCCCAGCATTTT.